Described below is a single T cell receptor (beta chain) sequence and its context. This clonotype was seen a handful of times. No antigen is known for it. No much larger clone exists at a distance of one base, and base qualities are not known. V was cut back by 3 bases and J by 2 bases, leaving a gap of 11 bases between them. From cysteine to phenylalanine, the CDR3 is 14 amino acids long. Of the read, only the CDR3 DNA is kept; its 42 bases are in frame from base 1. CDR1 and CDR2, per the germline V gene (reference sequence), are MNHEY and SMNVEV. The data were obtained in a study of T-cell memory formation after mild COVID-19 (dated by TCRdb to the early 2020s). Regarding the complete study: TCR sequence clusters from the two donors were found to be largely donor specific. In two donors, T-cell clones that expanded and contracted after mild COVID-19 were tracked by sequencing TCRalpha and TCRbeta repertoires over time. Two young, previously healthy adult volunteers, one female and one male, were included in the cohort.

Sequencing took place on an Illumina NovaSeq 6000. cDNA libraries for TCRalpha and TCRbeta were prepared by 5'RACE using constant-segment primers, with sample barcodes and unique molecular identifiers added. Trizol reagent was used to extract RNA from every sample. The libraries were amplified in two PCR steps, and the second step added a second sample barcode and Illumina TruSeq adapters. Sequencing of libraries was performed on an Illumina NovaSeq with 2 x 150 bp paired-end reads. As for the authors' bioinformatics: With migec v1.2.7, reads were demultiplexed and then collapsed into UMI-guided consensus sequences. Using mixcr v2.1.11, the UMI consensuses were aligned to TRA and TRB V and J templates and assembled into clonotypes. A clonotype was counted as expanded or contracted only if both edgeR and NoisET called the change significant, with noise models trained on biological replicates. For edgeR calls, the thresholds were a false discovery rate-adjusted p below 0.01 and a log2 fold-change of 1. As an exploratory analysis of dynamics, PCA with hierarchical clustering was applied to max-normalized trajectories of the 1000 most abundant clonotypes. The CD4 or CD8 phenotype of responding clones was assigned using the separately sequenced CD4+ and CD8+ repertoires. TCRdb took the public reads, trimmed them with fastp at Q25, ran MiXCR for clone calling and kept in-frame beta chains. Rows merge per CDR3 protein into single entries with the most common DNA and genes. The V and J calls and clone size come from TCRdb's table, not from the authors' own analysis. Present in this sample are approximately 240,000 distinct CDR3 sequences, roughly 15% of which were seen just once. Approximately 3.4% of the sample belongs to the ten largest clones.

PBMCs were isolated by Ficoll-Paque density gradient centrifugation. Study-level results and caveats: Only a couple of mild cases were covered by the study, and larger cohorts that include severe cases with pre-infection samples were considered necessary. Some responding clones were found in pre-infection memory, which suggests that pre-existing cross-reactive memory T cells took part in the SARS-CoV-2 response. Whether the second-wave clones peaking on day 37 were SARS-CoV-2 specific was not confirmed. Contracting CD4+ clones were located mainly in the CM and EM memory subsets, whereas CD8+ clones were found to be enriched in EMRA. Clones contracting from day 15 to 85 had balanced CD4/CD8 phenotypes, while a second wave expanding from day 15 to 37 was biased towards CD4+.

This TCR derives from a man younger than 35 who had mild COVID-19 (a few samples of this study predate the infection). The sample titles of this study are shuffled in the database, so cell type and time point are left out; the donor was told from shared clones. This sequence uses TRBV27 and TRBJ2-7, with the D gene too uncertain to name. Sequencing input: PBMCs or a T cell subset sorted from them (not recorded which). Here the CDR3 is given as CASSFSDKPYEQYF. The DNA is TGTGCCAGCAGTTTCTCCGACAAGCCCTACGAGCAGTACTTC.